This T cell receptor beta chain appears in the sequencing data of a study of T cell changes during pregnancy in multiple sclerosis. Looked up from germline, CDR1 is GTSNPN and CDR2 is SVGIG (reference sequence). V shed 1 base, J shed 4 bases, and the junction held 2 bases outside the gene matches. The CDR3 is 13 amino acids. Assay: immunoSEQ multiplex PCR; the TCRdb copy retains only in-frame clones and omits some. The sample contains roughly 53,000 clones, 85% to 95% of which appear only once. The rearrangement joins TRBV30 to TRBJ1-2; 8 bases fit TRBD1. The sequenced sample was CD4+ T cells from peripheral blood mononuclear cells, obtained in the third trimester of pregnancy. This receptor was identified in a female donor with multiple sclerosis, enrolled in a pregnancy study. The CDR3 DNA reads TGTGCCTGGAGTGGGACAGGGAGCTATGGCTACACCTTC. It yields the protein CAWSGTGSYGYTF.